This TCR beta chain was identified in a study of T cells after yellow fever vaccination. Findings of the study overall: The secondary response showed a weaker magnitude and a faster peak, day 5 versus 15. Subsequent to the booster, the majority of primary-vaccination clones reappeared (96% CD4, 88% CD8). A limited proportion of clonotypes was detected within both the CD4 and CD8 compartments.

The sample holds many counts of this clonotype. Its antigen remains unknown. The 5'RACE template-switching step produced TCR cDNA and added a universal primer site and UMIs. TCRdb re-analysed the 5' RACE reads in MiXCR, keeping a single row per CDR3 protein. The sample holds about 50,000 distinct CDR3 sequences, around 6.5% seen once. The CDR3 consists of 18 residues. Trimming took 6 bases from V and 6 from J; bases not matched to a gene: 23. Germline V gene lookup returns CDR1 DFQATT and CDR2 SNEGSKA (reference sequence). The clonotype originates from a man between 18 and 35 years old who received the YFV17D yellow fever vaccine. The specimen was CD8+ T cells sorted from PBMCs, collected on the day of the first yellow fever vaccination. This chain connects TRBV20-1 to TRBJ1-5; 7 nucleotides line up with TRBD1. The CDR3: CSARQGFAGVESGQPQHF. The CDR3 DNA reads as TGCAGTGCAAGACAGGGTTTTGCAGGAGTCGAGTCCGGTCAGCCCCAGCATTTT.